Following are 10 T cell receptor beta chains from one sample sequenced in a study of CXCR3 chemokines and chemotherapy response in bladder cancer. TCRdb reanalysed the PCR reads using MiXCR and keeps one entry per CDR3 protein. Of a few thousand distinct CDR3 sequences in the sample, about 15% are singletons; the top ten hold 9.5% to 13%. This material was collected from a patient whose treatment included neoadjuvant chemotherapy. The source is a human donor with bladder cancer that responded to neoadjuvant chemotherapy.

A few counts support this clonotype. The genes are TRBV30 and TRBJ2-7; D is uncertain. CDR1 is GTSNPN, CDR2 SVGIG, per germline (reference sequence). The CDR3 contains 14 residues. V shed 1 base and J shed 2 bases, with 12 bases lying between them. CDR3 amino acids: CAWSAGRKTYEQYF. CDR3 coding DNA: TGTGCCTGGAGTGCAGGACGTAAAACCTACGAGCAGTACTTC.

This clonotype has ten or more counts. V is TRBV6-5 and J is TRBJ2-2; TRBD1 is a possible D gene (7 bases). V lost 6 bases, J lost 4 bases, and 12 bases lay in between. Germline CDR1 is MNHEY and CDR2 is SVGAGI. The CDR3 runs 14 residues. CDR3 amino acids: CASRRDRSTGELFF. CDR3 bases: TGTGCCAGCAGGCGGGACAGATCCACCGGGGAGCTGTTTTTT.

By frequency in the sample, this clonotype is medium-sized. This sequence joins TRBV15 and TRBJ1-1, with a tentative D call TRBD1 (5 bases). This CDR3 region has 12 residues. Looked up from germline, CDR1 is LNHNV and CDR2 is YYDKDF (reference sequence). Trimming shortened V by 1 base and J by 7 bases, and 7 bases separated the two germline ends. The CDR3 sequence: CATSRGGIEAFF. The CDR3, as DNA: TGTGCCACCAGCAGAGGGGGGATTGAAGCTTTCTTT.

By share of the sample, this clonotype is medium-sized. The chain recombines TRBV18 with TRBJ1-4, with unresolved D. The CDR3 is made up of 15 amino acids. V was cut by 5 bases and J by 3 bases, with 13 bases left in between. Germline assignment: CDR1 KGHSH and CDR2 LQKENI. The CDR3 DNA reads as TGTGCCAGCTCATACTCCGCTACAGCTAATGAAAAACTGTTTTTT. It yields the protein CASSYSATANEKLFF. Together with reference TRBV18 and TRBJ1-4, the CDR3 gives the full variable domain: NAGVMQNPRHLVRRRGQEARLRCSPMKGHSHVYWYRQLPEEGLKFMVYLQKENIIDESGMPKERFSAEFPKEGPSILRIQQVVRGDSAAYFCASSYSATANEKLFFGSGTQLSVL.

This clonotype was found many times. The chain combines TRBV10-3 with TRBJ1-2; 9 positions match TRBD1. This CDR3 comprises 13 residues. The V and J ends lost 5 bases and 7 bases, in that order; junction bases with no gene match: 5. Germline assignment: CDR1 ENHRY and CDR2 SYGVKD. The CDR3 loop reads CAISTGGAFGYTF. CDR3 nucleotides: TGTGCCATCAGTACAGGGGGCGCGTTTGGCTACACCTTC.

Points on this clonotype: This probably arose from a read error, given a far larger clone one base away. The chain joins TRBV6-5 to TRBJ2-3; TRBD2 agrees at 8 bases. With V trimmed by 4 bases and J by 3 bases, 6 bases remained unmatched. This CDR3 contains 15 residues. Germline CDR1 is MNHEY and CDR2 is SVGAGI. CDR3 sequence (DNA): TGTGCCAGCAGTTTCGGGGGGGCCGTTACAGATACGCAGTATTTT. Translated, it gives CASSFGGAVTDTQYF.

This clonotype was seen many times. The rearrangement links TRBV20-1 to TRBJ2-5; 9 bases are a match to TRBD2. Trimming removed 4 bases from V and 1 base from J; junction bases left unmatched: 7. Germline CDR1 DFQATT, CDR2 SNEGSKA (reference sequence). This CDR3 contains 15 residues. The CDR3 loop reads CSANMAGGSQETQYF. CDR3 sequence (DNA): TGCAGTGCTAATATGGCGGGAGGGAGCCAAGAGACCCAGTACTTC.

A remark on this clonotype: A read error is likely here: a far larger clone is one base away. The gene calls are TRBV6-1 and TRBJ2-1; TRBD2 matches at 12 bases. In germline, CDR1 is MNHNS, CDR2 SASEGT. The junction had 4 bases not matched to a gene; V was cut back by 3 bases and J by 7 bases. This CDR3 has 15 residues. The CDR3 region has the DNA TGTGCCAGCAGTGAGACTAGCGGGAGAAATAATGAGCAGTTCTTC. The encoded protein is CASSETSGRNNEQFF.

The chain links TRBV12-3 or TRBV12-4 to TRBJ2-7, with 9 bases matching TRBD2. The CDR3 runs to 18 residues. The V gene end was trimmed by 0 bases and the J gene end by 1 base; junction bases not matched to a gene: 10. CDR3 sequence (DNA): TGTGCCAGCAGTTTAGCGCTGGTAGCGGGAGTTAAGTCCTACGAGCAGTACTTC. Protein sequence: CASSLALVAGVKSYEQYF.

With respect to this clonotype: One end of the junction varies from germline; a read error may be responsible. The chain uses TRBV20-1 and TRBJ2-3, with D possibly being TRBD2 (6 bases). Germline loops: CDR1 DFQATT, CDR2 SNEGSKA (reference sequence). This CDR3 spans 13 amino acids. The CDR3 DNA sequence: TGCAGTGCTAGAGATACTAGCACGGATACGCAGTATTTT. This translates into CSARDTSTDTQYF.